Below are 2 T cell receptor beta chains sequenced from a single sample in a study of neurological immune-mediated disorders. One entry per CDR3 protein results from TCRdb running MiXCR on the 5' RACE reads. Among 35,000 to 40,000 distinct CDR3 sequences, roughly 12% were seen once, and the ten largest hold 3.9%. Sequenced: CD4+ T cells from blood. The receptor source for this set is a woman in her thirties with HTLV-1-associated myelopathy (HAM/TSP).

The V gene is TRBV21-1, the J gene TRBJ1-2; the table's D call of TRBD1 was not tested on the DNA. TRBV21-1 constitutes a pseudogene. The CDR3 contains 15 residues. Written as DNA, the CDR3 is TGTGCCAGCAGCAAAAGTCCTAGGACAGCCTATGGCTACACCTTC. Protein sequence: CASSKSPRTAYGYTF.

J is TRBJ2-1 and V is TRBV10-2, with D perhaps TRBD2 (7 bases). The germline CDR1 and CDR2 sequences are WSHSY and SAAADI. The CDR3 runs to 13 residues. V lost 7 bases, J lost 10 bases, and 17 bases lay in between. The CDR3 DNA reads as TGCGCCAGCATTAGGGGGGGGGCTGGGGAGCAGTTCTTC. This encodes CASIRGGAGEQFF.